These 11 T cell receptor beta chains came from one sample sequenced in a study of Ad26.COV2.S vaccination and SARS-CoV-2 variants. Libraries were prepared by immunoSEQ multiplex PCR; TCRdb keeps only in-frame clonotypes and omits some of them. The table includes some 450,000 clones, 80% to 95% detected once. Documented treatment: roughly 18 received Ad26.COV2.S at low or high dose, single or two shots; several received placebo; per-sample allocation not given. Day 63 after the first vaccine or placebo injection was the time point for sampling. Material: peripheral blood, obtained in a trial of Ad26.COV2.S vaccine versus placebo. These receptors were collected from a person between 18 and 60 years old who received the Ad26.COV2.S COVID-19 vaccine or a placebo.

This chain's CDR3 is CASSVVSLGDSHYGYTF. For the CDR3, the DNA is TGTGCCAGCAGCGTAGTCAGCCTAGGGGACAGTCACTATGGCTACACCTTC. V gene TRBV9 combines with J gene TRBJ1-2; TRBD1 aligns across 7 bases. Germline loops: CDR1 SGDLS, CDR2 YYNGEE. The CDR3 has 17 residues. V shed 0 bases, J shed 3 bases, and the junction held 11 bases outside the gene matches.

This rearrangement joins TRBV7-6 to TRBJ2-2; 10 nucleotides align to TRBD2. Per the germline V gene, CDR1 is SGHVS and CDR2 is FNYEAQ. This CDR3 contains 15 residues. The trim removed 7 bases at V and 8 bases at J, leaving 10 bases unmatched. The CDR3 loop is CASKGLAGDGGELFF. CDR3 sequence (DNA): TGTGCCAGCAAGGGCCTAGCGGGAGATGGAGGGGAGCTGTTTTTT.

The chain couples TRBV11-2 to TRBJ2-7; D is unclear. Per germline, CDR1 SGHAT and CDR2 FQNNGV. V was pared by 3 bases and J by 1 base, with 7 bases between. The CDR3 has 13 amino acids. In DNA, the CDR3 is TGTGCCAGCAGCTTTGGTGCTTCCTACGAGCAGTACTTC. The encoded protein is CASSFGASYEQYF.

The chain employs TRBV25-1 and TRBJ2-3; D unresolved. Per germline, CDR1 MGHDK and CDR2 SYGVNS. The CDR3 has 13 residues. V dropped 6 bases and J dropped 2 bases, with 9 bases sitting between them. CDR3 in DNA: TGTGCCAGCAGCGGGCAGCTCACAGATACGCAGTATTTT. This translates into CASSGQLTDTQYF.

V usage is TRBV29-1 and J usage is TRBJ2-1; 10 nucleotides match TRBD2. Germline loops: CDR1 SQVTM, CDR2 ANQGSEA. This CDR3 is 14 amino acids long. This CDR3 reads CSNSGGSSYNEQFF. Here the CDR3 DNA reads TGCAGTAATAGCGGGGGGAGCTCCTACAATGAGCAGTTCTTC.

The chain is built from TRBV4-2 and TRBJ2-7; D gene ambiguous. This CDR3 has 15 residues. Germline V CDR1 and CDR2: LGHNA, YNFKEQ. Trimming left V 0 bases short and J 2 bases short, with 11 bases between. In nucleotides, the CDR3 is TGTGCCAGCAGCCAAGACAGAGCGAACGCCTACGAGCAGTACTTC. Amino acid sequence: CASSQDRANAYEQYF.

The chain couples TRBV27 to TRBJ2-3, with a weak D call TRBD1 (6 bases). The CDR3 length is 14 residues. Germline V gene lookup returns CDR1 MNHEY and CDR2 SMNVEV (reference sequence). The V end was cut by 2 bases, the J end by 2 bases, with 8 bases between. CDR3 region: CASSLKGVTDTQYF. The CDR3 DNA sequence: TGTGCCAGCAGTTTAAAGGGGGTCACAGATACGCAGTATTTT.

The gene calls are TRBV7-8 and TRBJ2-2; D ambiguous. Germline V CDR1 and CDR2: SGHVS, FQNEAQ. The CDR3 contains 14 residues. Deletions cut 0 bases from V and 5 bases from J, with 7 bases between. The CDR3 DNA sequence: TGTGCCAGCAGCTTAGCTCCAAGGACCGGGGAGCTGTTTTTT. As protein: CASSLAPRTGELFF.

This clone came up once. The chain combines TRBV10-3 with TRBJ2-3; D not resolved. This CDR3 contains 15 residues. Trimming stripped 4 bases from V and 0 bases from J, with 11 bases between. Per the germline V gene, CDR1 is ENHRY and CDR2 is SYGVKD. CDR3 residues: CAISGWISSTDTQYF. CDR3 in DNA: TGTGCCATCAGTGGATGGATCTCTAGCACAGATACGCAGTATTTT.

The chain combines TRBV5-1 with TRBJ1-4; D remains ambiguous. V was clipped by 5 bases and J by 3 bases, with 8 bases between them. The germline CDR1 and CDR2 sequences are SGHRS and YFSETQ. The CDR3 spans 13 residues. The DNA of the CDR3 is TGCGCCAGCAGTGAGATACCTAATGAAAAACTGTTTTTT. Amino acid sequence: CASSEIPNEKLFF.

The chain couples TRBV14 to TRBJ2-3; 7 nucleotides match TRBD2. V was clipped by 1 base and J by 1 base; unmatched bases: 5. CDR1 and CDR2 (germline): SGHDN, FVKESK. The CDR3 runs 16 residues. This CDR3 is CASSQGFSGRTDTQYF. The DNA for the CDR3 is TGTGCCAGCAGCCAAGGCTTTAGCGGGCGCACAGATACGCAGTATTTT.